Listed here are 25 T cell receptor beta chains from one sample, sequenced in a study of blood T cells in healthy people across ages (dated by TCRdb to between 2015 and 2017). Libraries were constructed by 5' RACE. TCRdb shows the sequencer as Illumina HiSeq 2500. The second PCR ran for roughly 7 to 12 cycles and used a J-beta primer mix along with a sample-barcoded 5' primer. Starting from the raw public reads, TCRdb applied fastp trimming at Q25, assembled clones with MiXCR and retained in-frame beta chains. Merged by CDR3 protein, the rows form single entries marked with the most common genes and DNA. Across this sample there are around 990,000 distinct CDR3 sequences, with approximately 38% seen only once. Around 13% of the sample rests with the top ten. Sequences were obtained from blood. Every receptor here comes from a man aged 18 to 35 in good health.

The rearrangement links TRBV13 to TRBJ1-1; TRBD1 might be the D (6 bases). Germline V gene data show CDR1 as PRHDT and CDR2 as FYEKMQ (reference sequence). Trimming shortened V by 6 bases and J by 4 bases, and 15 bases separated the two germline ends. The CDR3 sequence is 14 residues long. CDR3 nucleotide sequence: TGTGCCAGCAGATCAAGGGGGATTAGCACTGAAGCTTTCTTT. This encodes CASRSRGISTEAFF.

As concerns this clonotype: A junction boundary mismatches the germline segment, possibly from a read error. V usage is TRBV27 and J usage is TRBJ2-1; no reliable D call. Germline V gene data show CDR1 as MNHEY and CDR2 as SMNVEV (reference sequence). The CDR3 runs 15 residues. The CDR3 loop reads CASNRAASSYNERFF. DNA for the CDR3: TGTGCCAGCAATAGGGCTGCAAGCTCCTACAATGAGCGGTTCTTC.

DNA of the CDR3: TGTGCCAGCAGTGCCCGGGGGGCCAAAAACATTCAGTACTTC. It yields the protein CASSARGAKNIQYF. V is TRBV7-2 and J is TRBJ2-4; the D gene is possibly TRBD2 (6 bases). The germline V gene encodes CDR1 SGHTA and CDR2 FQGNSA. This CDR3 is 14 amino acids long. Trimming shortened V by 6 bases and J by 1 base, and 10 bases separated the two germline ends.

This clonotype was seen a few times. This chain joins TRBV12-3 or TRBV12-4 and TRBJ2-1; D may be TRBD1 (6 bases). V was trimmed by 4 bases and J by 0 bases, leaving 16 bases between them. The CDR3 runs 17 residues. For the CDR3, the DNA is TGTGCCAGCAGTTCTACAGGGTCAAGAAGCTCCTACAATGAGCAGTTCTTC. Encoded protein: CASSSTGSRSSYNEQFF.

This clonotype has more than one count but fewer than ten. The chain couples TRBV4-1 to TRBJ1-5, with 7 bases identical to TRBD1. Germline V gene data show CDR1 as MGHRA and CDR2 as YSYEKL. The CDR3 is made up of 15 amino acids. J was trimmed by 6 bases and V by 3 bases; bases with no gene match: 8. The chain's CDR3 is CASSQTQGSVQPQHF. The CDR3 bases are TGCGCCAGCAGCCAGACACAGGGGTCGGTTCAGCCCCAGCATTTT.

The rearrangement links TRBV14 to TRBJ1-4; D may be TRBD1 (5 bases). CDR1 and CDR2 from the germline V gene are SGHDN and FVKESK. The CDR3 contains 15 residues. V shed 2 bases and J shed 7 bases, with 14 bases lying between them. CDR3 in amino acids: CASSQNGGPGEKLFF. The CDR3 DNA reads TGTGCCAGCAGCCAAAACGGGGGTCCGGGTGAAAAACTGTTTTTT.

This clonotype was observed a handful of times. Compared with germline, one end of the junction differs, possibly owing to a read error. The J gene is TRBJ2-1, the V gene TRBV20-1; 10 nucleotides match TRBD2. The germline V gene encodes CDR1 DFQATT and CDR2 SNEGSKA (reference sequence). This CDR3 comprises 13 residues. This CDR3 reads CSARSGGHNEQFF. CDR3 nucleotide sequence: TGCAGTGCTCGTAGCGGGGGGCATAATGAGCAGTTCTTT.

This clonotype was observed a few times. This sequence joins TRBV2 and TRBJ2-4; D is perhaps TRBD1 or TRBD2 (6 bases each). This CDR3 has 15 amino acids. Trimming took off 2 bases at V and 8 bases at J, with 16 bases between the two ends. Per germline, CDR1 SNHLY and CDR2 FYNNEI. CDR3 region: CASSEFRGRGDIQYF. The DNA for the CDR3 is TGTGCCAGCAGTGAATTTAGGGGTAGGGGGGACATTCAGTACTTC.

This clonotype was seen a few times. The chain is built from TRBV7-2 and TRBJ1-5, with D unresolved. Germline V gene data show CDR1 as SGHTA and CDR2 as FQGNSA. Trimming took off 5 bases at V and 4 bases at J, with 15 bases between the two ends. The CDR3 extends over 15 amino acids. This CDR3 is CASSRVYGVNQPQHF. The CDR3 DNA sequence: TGTGCCAGCAGCCGTGTCTACGGGGTAAATCAGCCCCAGCATTTT.

The CDR3 DNA follows: TGTGCCAGCAGCTTAGCTTCCCGCTTGGGACAGAATAATGAAAAACTGTTTTTT. It is translated as CASSLASRLGQNNEKLFF. The rearrangement links TRBV7-9 to TRBJ1-4; 7 positions agree with TRBD1. Germline CDR1 SEHNR, CDR2 FQNEAQ (reference sequence). V lost 0 bases to trimming and J lost 4 bases; unmatched junction nucleotides: 11. The CDR3 is 18 amino acids.

This clonotype was seen at least ten times. The chain has TRBV27 and TRBJ1-1; weak D call: TRBD1 (6 bases). V was cut by 5 bases and J by 0 bases, with 7 bases left in between. The germline CDR1 and CDR2 sequences are MNHEY and SMNVEV (reference sequence). There are 13 residues in the CDR3. The DNA for the CDR3 is TGTGCCAGCAGTCGGGGGCTGAACACTGAAGCTTTCTTT. This codes for CASSRGLNTEAFF.

The rearrangement links TRBV7-3 to TRBJ1-2; D is unclear. The CDR3 sequence is 15 residues long. CDR1 and CDR2 (germline): SGHTA, FQGTGA. V gave up 1 base and J gave up 8 bases, with 17 bases separating them. The CDR3 is CASSLSGGQKAGYTF. CDR3 nucleotides: TGTGCCAGCAGCTTAAGTGGTGGGCAAAAAGCCGGCTACACCTTC.

This clonotype turned up a few times. The rearrangement links TRBV7-3 to TRBJ2-3; D perhaps matches TRBD2 (5 bases). Looked up from germline, CDR1 is SGHTA and CDR2 is FQGTGA. Deletions cut 2 bases from V and 2 bases from J, with 14 bases between. CDR3 length equals 16 residues. The CDR3 is CASSLVPAGITDTQYF. CDR3 DNA: TGTGCCAGCAGCTTAGTACCCGCGGGCATCACAGATACGCAGTATTTT.

A few counts support this clonotype. The V and J genes are TRBV10-3 and TRBJ1-6; D is undetermined. The germline V gene has CDR1 ENHRY and CDR2 SYGVKD. The ends were cut back, 2 bases at V and 12 bases at J, with 8 bases in the middle. The CDR3 covers 12 residues. The CDR3 DNA follows: TGTGCCATCAGTGAGCCGCCGCGACCCCTCCACTTT. It is translated as CAISEPPRPLHF.

The chain joins TRBV5-6 to TRBJ1-1; D is unresolved. The germline V gene has CDR1 SGHDT and CDR2 YYEEEE. Between the trimmed V and J ends, which lost 4 bases and 10 bases, there was a span of 14 bases. The CDR3 spans 12 residues. The CDR3: CASSPGTGGAFF. CDR3 sequence (DNA): TGTGCCAGCAGCCCGGGCACTGGCGGAGCTTTCTTT.

The chain joins TRBV4-3 to TRBJ1-1, with TRBD1 identical over 9 bases. The CDR3 is 15 amino acids. The V and J ends lost 0 bases and 7 bases, in that order; junction bases with no gene match: 6. From germline, CDR1 is LGHNA and CDR2 YSLEER. CDR3 nucleotide sequence: TGCGCCAGCAGCCAAGATACAGGGGGCTTGGTTGAAGCTTTCTTT. Translating it yields CASSQDTGGLVEAFF.

V gene TRBV27 combines with J gene TRBJ2-7; TRBD2 agrees at 10 bases. The V gene's germline CDR1 is MNHEY and CDR2 SMNVEV (reference sequence). CDR3 length: 13 amino acids. J gave up 7 bases and V 8 bases, and 8 bases lay outside the gene matches. DNA for the CDR3: TGTGCCAGCTGTCCTAGCGGGGGCAATGAGCAGTACTTC. Residues: CASCPSGGNEQYF.

This clonotype was seen a handful of times. The V call is TRBV9, the J call TRBJ1-5; 7 positions match TRBD1. Germline values: CDR1 SGDLS, CDR2 YYNGEE. This CDR3 has 15 amino acids. Germline trimming cut 3 bases from V and 3 bases from J; bases unmatched to any gene: 6. This CDR3 is CASSDTGEYNQPQHF. The DNA for the CDR3 is TGTGCCAGCAGCGACACAGGGGAATACAATCAGCCCCAGCATTTT. The full variable domain, completed using reference TRBV9 and TRBJ1-5, is DSGVTQTPKHLITATGQRVTLRCSPRSGDLSVYWYQQSLDQGLQFLIQYYNGEERAKGNILERFSAQQFPDLHSELNLSSLELGDSALYFCASSDTGEYNQPQHFGDGTRLSIL.

This chain connects TRBV12-3 or TRBV12-4 to TRBJ1-1; weak D call: TRBD1 (6 bases). There are 13 residues in the CDR3. V gave up 3 bases and J gave up 4 bases, with 9 bases separating them. The CDR3 bases are TGTGCCAGCAGTTTTGGGGGCCTCACTGAAGCTTTCTTT. As protein: CASSFGGLTEAFF.

V and J are TRBV20-1 and TRBJ1-1; TRBD1 matches 8 bases. There are 12 residues in the CDR3. CDR1 is DFQATT, CDR2 SNEGSKA, per germline (reference sequence). The CDR3 loop is CGAGQGYTEAFF. As DNA, the CDR3 is TGCGGGGCAGGACAGGGTTACACTGAAGCTTTCTTT.

The chain couples TRBV14 to TRBJ1-2; D uncertain. The germline V gene has CDR1 SGHDN and CDR2 FVKESK. Trimming stripped 2 bases from V and 6 bases from J, with 13 bases between. The CDR3 has 14 amino acids. CDR3 residues: CASSQIRAPDGYTF. Written as DNA, the CDR3 is TGTGCCAGCAGCCAAATCCGAGCGCCGGATGGCTACACCTTC.

This clonotype was seen a few times. The rearrangement uses TRBV28 and TRBJ1-2, with D tentatively TRBD1 (5 bases). Germline CDR1 and CDR2: MDHEN and SYDVKM. This CDR3 comprises 15 residues. Trimming cost V 2 bases and J 3 bases, with 13 bases left between them. CDR3 DNA sequence: TGTGCCAGCAGTTTACAACCTGGGACGGACTATGGCTACACCTTC. It specifies CASSLQPGTDYGYTF.

This clonotype has more than one count but fewer than ten. V usage is TRBV12-5 and J usage is TRBJ2-5; perhaps D is TRBD1 or TRBD2 (5 bases each). Deletions cut 4 bases from V and 4 bases from J, with 10 bases between. Germline-derived CDR1 and CDR2 are LGHNT and FRNRAP. CDR3 size: 13 residues. CDR3 sequence (DNA): TGTGCTAGTGGTTCCTCTGGGGGAGAGACCCAGTACTTC. Its translation is CASGSSGGETQYF.

The sample holds a few counts of this clonotype. The rearrangement uses TRBV5-1 and TRBJ2-5; 8 bases line up with TRBD1. The J call may not be correct, given that the DNA end is closer to TRBJ2-7. From germline, CDR1 is SGHRS and CDR2 YFSETQ. The CDR3 has 15 amino acids. The DNA of the CDR3 is TGCGCCAGCAGCTTAAGACCGGGACAGGAATACGAGCAGTACTTC. Its protein product is CASSLRPGQEYEQYF.

The rearrangement uses TRBV29-1 and TRBJ2-1; D unclear. Per the germline V gene, CDR1 is SQVTM and CDR2 is ANQGSEA. Trimming left V 3 bases short and J 6 bases short, with 18 bases between. The CDR3 consists of 15 residues. In DNA, the CDR3 is TGCAGCGTTGAGTCTCTGCCCGACCGCCTCAATGAGCAGTTCTTC. It yields the protein CSVESLPDRLNEQFF.